Detailed here is one TCR beta chain. Antigen unknown. CDR3 length: 9 residues. V was cut by 7 bases and J by 9 bases, with 8 bases left in between. This specimen comes from a study of T cells after yellow fever vaccination. Study-level results: It was the secondary response that reached its peak faster, day 5 versus 15, but it was weaker.

TCRdb re-derived calls from the 5' RACE reads in MiXCR, one entry per CDR3 protein. The table includes about 310,000 distinct CDR3 sequences, more than 3% detected once. Sequencing was performed on PBMCs, taken on the day of the yellow fever booster vaccination. This TCR was recovered from a man aged 18 to 29 who received the YFV17D yellow fever vaccine. V gene TRBV5-3 combines with J gene TRBJ2-7, with D unclear. TRBV5-3 is sorted into the ORF group, with uncertain function. CDR3 protein: CARSWGQYF. The CDR3 coding sequence is TGTGCCAGATCTTGGGGGCAGTACTTC.